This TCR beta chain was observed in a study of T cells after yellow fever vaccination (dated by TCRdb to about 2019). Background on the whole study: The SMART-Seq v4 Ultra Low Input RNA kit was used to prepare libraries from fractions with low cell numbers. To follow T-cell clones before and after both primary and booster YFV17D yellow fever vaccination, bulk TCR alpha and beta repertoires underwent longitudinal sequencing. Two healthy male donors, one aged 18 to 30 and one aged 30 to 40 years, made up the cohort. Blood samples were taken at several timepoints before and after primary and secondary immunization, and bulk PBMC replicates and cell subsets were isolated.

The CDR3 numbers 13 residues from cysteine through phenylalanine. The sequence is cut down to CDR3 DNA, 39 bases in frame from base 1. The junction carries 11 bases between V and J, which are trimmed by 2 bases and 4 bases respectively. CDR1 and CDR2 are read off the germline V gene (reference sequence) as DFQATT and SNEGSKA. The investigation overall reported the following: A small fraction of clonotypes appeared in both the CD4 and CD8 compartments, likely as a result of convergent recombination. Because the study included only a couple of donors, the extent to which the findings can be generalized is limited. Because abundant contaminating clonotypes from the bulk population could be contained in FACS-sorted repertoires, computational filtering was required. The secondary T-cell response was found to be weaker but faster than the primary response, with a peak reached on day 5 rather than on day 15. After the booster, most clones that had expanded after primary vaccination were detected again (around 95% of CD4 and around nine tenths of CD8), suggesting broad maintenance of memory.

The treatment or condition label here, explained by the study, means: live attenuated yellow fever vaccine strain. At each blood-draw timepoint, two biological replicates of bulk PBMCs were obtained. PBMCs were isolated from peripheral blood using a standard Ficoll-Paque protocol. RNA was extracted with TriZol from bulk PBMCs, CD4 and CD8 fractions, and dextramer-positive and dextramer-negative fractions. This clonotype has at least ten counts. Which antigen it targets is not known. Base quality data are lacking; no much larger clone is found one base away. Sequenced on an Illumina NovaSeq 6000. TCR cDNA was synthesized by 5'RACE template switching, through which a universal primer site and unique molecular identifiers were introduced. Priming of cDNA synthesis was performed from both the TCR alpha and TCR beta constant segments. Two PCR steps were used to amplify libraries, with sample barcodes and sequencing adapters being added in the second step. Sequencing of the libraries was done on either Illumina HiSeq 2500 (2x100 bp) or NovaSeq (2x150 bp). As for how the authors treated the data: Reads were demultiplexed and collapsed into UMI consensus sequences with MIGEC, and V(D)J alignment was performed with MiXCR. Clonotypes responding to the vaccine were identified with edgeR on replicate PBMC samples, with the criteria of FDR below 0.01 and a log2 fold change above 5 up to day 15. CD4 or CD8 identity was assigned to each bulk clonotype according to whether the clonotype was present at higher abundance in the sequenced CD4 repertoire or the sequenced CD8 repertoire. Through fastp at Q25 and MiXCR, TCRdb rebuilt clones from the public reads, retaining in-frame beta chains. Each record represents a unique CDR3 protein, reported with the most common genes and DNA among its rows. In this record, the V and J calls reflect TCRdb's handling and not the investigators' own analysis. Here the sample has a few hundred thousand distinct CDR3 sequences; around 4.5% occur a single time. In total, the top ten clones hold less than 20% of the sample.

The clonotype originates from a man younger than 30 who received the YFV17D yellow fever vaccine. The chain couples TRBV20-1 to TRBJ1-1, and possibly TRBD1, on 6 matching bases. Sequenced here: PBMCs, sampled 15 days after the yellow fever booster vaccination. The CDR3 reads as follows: CSARRDKITEAFF. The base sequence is TGCAGTGCTAGAAGGGACAAAATCACTGAAGCTTTCTTT.